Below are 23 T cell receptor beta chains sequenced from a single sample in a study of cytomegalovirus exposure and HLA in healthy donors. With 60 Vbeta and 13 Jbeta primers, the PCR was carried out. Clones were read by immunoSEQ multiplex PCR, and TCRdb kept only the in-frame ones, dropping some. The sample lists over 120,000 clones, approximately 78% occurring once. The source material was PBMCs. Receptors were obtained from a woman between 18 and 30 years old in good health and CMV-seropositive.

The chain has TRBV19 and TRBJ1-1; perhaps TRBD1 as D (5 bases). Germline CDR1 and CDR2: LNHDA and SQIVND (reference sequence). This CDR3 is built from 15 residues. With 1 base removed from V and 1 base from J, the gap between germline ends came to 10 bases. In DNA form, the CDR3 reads TGTGCCAGTAGTATAGTTGGGGGGTCGAACACTGAAGCTTTCTTT. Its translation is CASSIVGGSNTEAFF.

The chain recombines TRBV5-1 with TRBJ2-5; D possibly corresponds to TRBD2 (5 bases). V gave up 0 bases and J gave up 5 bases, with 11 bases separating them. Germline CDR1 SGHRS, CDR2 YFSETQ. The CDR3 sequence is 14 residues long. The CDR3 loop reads CASSLGVRGETQYF. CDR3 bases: TGCGCCAGCAGCTTGGGAGTACGCGGGGAGACCCAGTACTTC.

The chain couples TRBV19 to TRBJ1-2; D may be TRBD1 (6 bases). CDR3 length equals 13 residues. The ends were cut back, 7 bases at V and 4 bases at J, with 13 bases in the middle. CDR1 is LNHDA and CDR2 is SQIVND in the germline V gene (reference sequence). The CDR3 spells CASTKTGTYGYTF. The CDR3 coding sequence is TGTGCCAGTACTAAGACAGGAACCTATGGCTACACCTTC. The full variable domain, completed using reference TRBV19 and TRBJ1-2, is DGGITQSPKYLFRKEGQNVTLSCEQNLNHDAMYWYRQDPGQGLRLIYYSQIVNDFQKGDIAEGYSVSREKKESFPLTVTSAQKNPTAFYLCASTKTGTYGYTFGSGTRLTVV.

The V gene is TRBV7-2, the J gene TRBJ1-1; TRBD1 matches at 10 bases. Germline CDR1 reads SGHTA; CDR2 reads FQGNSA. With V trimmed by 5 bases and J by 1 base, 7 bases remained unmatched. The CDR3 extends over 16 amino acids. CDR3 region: CASSQRTGGANTEAFF. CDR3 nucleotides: TGTGCCAGCAGCCAGCGGACAGGGGGTGCGAACACTGAAGCTTTCTTT.

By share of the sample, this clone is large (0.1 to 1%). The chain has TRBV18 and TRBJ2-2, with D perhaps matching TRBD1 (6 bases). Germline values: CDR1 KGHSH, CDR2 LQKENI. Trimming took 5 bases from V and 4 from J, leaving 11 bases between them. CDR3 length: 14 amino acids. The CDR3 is CASSGGKATGELFF. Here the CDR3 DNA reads TGTGCCAGCTCAGGGGGCAAGGCCACCGGGGAGCTGTTTTTT.

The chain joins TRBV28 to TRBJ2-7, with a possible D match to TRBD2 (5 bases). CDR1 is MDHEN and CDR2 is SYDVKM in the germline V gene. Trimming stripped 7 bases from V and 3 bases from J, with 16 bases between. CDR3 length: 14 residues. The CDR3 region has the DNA TGTGCCAGCAACCAGTTAACTGGACTCTACGAGCAGTACTTC. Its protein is CASNQLTGLYEQYF.

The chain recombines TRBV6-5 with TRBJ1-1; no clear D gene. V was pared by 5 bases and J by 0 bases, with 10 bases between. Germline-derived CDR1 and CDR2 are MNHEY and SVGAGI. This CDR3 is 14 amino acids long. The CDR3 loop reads CASSLLGMNTEAFF. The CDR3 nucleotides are TGTGCCAGCAGTCTGCTGGGCATGAACACTGAAGCTTTCTTT.

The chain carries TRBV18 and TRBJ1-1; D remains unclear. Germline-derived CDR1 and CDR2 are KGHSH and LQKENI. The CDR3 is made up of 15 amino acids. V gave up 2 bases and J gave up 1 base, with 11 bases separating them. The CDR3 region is CASSPKGGGNTEAFF. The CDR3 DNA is TGTGCCAGCTCACCAAAAGGCGGCGGGAACACTGAAGCTTTCTTT.

The CDR3 loop reads CASSIHTDTQYF. In DNA, the CDR3 is TGTGCCAGCAGCATCCACACAGATACGCAGTATTTT. The chain recombines TRBV7-8 with TRBJ2-3, with unresolved D. In germline, CDR1 is SGHVS, CDR2 FQNEAQ. Trimming cost V 5 bases and J 2 bases, with 5 bases left between them. The CDR3 runs 12 residues.

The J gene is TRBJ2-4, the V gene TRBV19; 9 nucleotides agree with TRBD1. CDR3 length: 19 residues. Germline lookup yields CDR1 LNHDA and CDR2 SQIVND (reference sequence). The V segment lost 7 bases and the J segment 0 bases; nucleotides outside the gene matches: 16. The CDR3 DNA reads TGTGCCAGTACTACCTCCGGGACAGGGAAGTACCTAGCCAAAAACATTCAGTACTTC. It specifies CASTTSGTGKYLAKNIQYF.

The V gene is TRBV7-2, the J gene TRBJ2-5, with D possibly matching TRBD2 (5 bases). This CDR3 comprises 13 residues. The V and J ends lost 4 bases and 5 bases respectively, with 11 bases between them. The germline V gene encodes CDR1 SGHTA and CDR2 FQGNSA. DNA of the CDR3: TGTGCCAGCAGCTCGGGGATCCGGGAGACCCAGTACTTC. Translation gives CASSSGIRETQYF.

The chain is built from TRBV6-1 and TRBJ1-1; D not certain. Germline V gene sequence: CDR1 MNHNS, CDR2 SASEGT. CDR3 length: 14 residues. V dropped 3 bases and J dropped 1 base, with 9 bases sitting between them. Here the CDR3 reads CASSETWRNTEAFF. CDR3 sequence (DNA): TGTGCCAGCAGTGAGACGTGGAGGAACACTGAAGCTTTCTTT.

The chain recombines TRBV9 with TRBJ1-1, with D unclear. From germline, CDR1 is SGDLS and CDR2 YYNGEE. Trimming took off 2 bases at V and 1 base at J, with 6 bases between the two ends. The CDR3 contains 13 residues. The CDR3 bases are TGTGCCAGCAGCGTGCGATGGAACACTGAAGCTTTCTTT. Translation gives CASSVRWNTEAFF.

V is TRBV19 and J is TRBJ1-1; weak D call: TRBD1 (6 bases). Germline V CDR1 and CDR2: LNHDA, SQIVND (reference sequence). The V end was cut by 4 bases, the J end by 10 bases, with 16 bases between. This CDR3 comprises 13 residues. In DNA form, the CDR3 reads TGTGCCAGTAGTAATCAGGGGCCGTCCGTAGCTTTCTTT. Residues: CASSNQGPSVAFF.

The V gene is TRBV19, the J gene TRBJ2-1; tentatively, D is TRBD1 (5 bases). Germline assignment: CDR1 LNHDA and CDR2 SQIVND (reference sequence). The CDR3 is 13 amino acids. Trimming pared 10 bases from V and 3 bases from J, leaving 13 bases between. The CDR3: CATRLGHYNEQFF. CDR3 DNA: TGTGCCACTCGGTTGGGGCACTACAATGAGCAGTTCTTC.

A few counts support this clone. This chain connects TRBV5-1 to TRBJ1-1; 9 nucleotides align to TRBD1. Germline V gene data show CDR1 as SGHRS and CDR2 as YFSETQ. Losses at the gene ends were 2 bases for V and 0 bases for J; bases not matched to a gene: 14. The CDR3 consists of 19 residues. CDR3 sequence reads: CASSFPTGGKGTMNTEAFF. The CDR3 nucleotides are TGCGCCAGCAGCTTTCCAACAGGGGGCAAGGGGACCATGAACACTGAAGCTTTCTTT.

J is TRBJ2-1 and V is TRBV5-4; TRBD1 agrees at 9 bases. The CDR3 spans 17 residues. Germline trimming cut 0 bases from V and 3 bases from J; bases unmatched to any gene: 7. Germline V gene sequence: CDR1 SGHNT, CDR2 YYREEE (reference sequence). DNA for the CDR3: TGTGCCAGCAGCTTGGTGAGGGGGACAGGGTACTACAATGAGCAGTTCTTC. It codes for CASSLVRGTGYYNEQFF.

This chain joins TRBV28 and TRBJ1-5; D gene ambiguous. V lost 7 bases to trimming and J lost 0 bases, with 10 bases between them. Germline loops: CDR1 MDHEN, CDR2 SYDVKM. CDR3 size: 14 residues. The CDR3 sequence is CASTWRISNQPQHF. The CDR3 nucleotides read TGTGCCAGCACGTGGCGGATTAGCAATCAGCCCCAGCATTTT.

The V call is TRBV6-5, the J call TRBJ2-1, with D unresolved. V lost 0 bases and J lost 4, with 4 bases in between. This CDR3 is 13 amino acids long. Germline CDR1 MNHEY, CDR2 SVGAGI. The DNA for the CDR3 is TGTGCCAGCAGTTACTCCTCTTACAATGAGCAGTTCTTC. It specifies CASSYSSYNEQFF.

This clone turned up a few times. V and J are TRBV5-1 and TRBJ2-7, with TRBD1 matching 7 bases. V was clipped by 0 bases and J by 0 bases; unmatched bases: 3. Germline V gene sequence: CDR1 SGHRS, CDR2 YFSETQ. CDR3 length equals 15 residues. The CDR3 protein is CASSLEGQSSYEQYF. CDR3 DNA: TGCGCCAGCAGCTTGGAGGGACAGTCCTCCTACGAGCAGTACTTC.

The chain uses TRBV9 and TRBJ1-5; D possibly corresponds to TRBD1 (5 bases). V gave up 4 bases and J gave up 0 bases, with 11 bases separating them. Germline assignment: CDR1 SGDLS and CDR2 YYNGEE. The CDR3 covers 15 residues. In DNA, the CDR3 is TGTGCCAGCAGCCGGGGGAGAGATAGCAATCAGCCCCAGCATTTT. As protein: CASSRGRDSNQPQHF.

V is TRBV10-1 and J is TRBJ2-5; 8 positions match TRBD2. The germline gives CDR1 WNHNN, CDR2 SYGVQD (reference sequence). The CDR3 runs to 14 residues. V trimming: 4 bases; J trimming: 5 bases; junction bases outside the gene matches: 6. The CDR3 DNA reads TGCGCCAGCAGTGCCGGACTAGCCCGGGAGACCCAGTACTTC. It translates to CASSAGLARETQYF.

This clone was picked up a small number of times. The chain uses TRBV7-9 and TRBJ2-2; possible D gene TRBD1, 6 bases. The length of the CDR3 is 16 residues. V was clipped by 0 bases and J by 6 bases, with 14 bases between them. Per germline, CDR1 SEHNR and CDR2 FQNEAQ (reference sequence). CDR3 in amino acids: CASSLAGDIPAGELFF. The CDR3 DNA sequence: TGTGCCAGCAGCTTAGCCGGGGACATACCGGCCGGGGAGCTGTTTTTT.